The 26 T cell receptor beta chains in this list originate from one sample, sequenced in a study of PD-1 blockade in classical Hodgkin lymphoma. Regarding time point: cycle 4 day 1 (C4D1), after 6 weeks of nivolumab. Every single patient, without exception, relapsed after autologous stem cell transplantation, and brentuximab vedotin exposure varied. The table came from immunoSEQ multiplex PCR; TCRdb's copy has only in-frame clones and leaves some out. The sample contains under 60,000 clones, approximately 89% of which appear only once. Sequencing was performed on peripheral blood mononuclear cells (PBMCs), taken before the fourth cycle of nivolumab. These receptor sequences come from a human donor with classical Hodgkin lymphoma.

This chain joins TRBV19 and TRBJ2-7; maybe TRBD2 (6 bases). The ends were cut back, 5 bases at V and 3 bases at J, with 14 bases in the middle. This CDR3 contains 14 residues. Per germline, CDR1 LNHDA and CDR2 SQIVND (reference sequence). DNA for the CDR3: TGTGCCAGTAGTCGCACCGGGAGCTTCTACGAGCAGTACTTC. Translated: CASSRTGSFYEQYF.

The chain links TRBV4-1 to TRBJ1-6; D not certain. CDR1 MGHRA and CDR2 YSYEKL come from the germline V gene. The CDR3 is 15 residues long. Trimming pared 8 bases from V and 5 bases from J, leaving 16 bases between. The CDR3 DNA reads TGCGCCAGCCGCTACGCGGAGGAAAATAATTCACCCCTCCACTTT. This translates into CASRYAEENNSPLHF.

The chain links TRBV7-2 to TRBJ2-5; TRBD2 matches 10 bases. CDR1 is SGHTA, CDR2 FQGNSA, per germline. V was pared by 0 bases and J by 2 bases, with 15 bases of the junction left unmatched. The CDR3 length is 20 residues. The CDR3 here is CASSLADYWVSGGPQETQYF. The CDR3 bases are TGTGCCAGCAGCTTAGCGGATTATTGGGTTAGCGGGGGGCCTCAAGAGACCCAGTACTTC.

The rearrangement uses TRBV19 and TRBJ1-2; D gene uncertain. V lost 3 bases to trimming and J lost 8 bases, with 13 bases between them. This CDR3 comprises 13 residues. Germline CDR1 reads LNHDA; CDR2 reads SQIVND (reference sequence). Written as DNA, the CDR3 is TGTGCCAGTAGTATCGCCGTTTCGGGCGGCTACACCTTC. Its translation is CASSIAVSGGYTF.

The chain couples TRBV2 to TRBJ1-5; D may be TRBD1 (5 bases). Trimming left V 0 bases short and J 2 bases short, with 8 bases between. CDR1 and CDR2 from the germline V gene are SNHLY and FYNNEI. This CDR3 contains 15 residues. The DNA of the CDR3 is TGTGCCAGCAGTGAAGCAGGGGTTCGCAATCAGCCCCAGCATTTT. The encoded protein is CASSEAGVRNQPQHF.

The chain combines TRBV15 with TRBJ2-3; 7 nucleotides match TRBD2. The CDR3 has 15 amino acids. CDR1 and CDR2 from the germline V gene are LNHNV and YYDKDF (reference sequence). V shed 6 bases and J 1 base; nucleotides not matched to a gene: 7. CDR3 region: CATRGGEGGTDTQYF. Written as DNA, the CDR3 is TGTGCCACCAGGGGGGGGGAAGGGGGCACAGATACGCAGTATTTT.

V is TRBV6-1 and J is TRBJ2-4; 7 bases fit TRBD1. In germline, CDR1 is MNHNS, CDR2 SASEGT. Trimming cost V 8 bases and J 4 bases; bases outside gene matches: 11. This CDR3 region has 15 residues. The DNA of the CDR3 is TGTGCCAGCTCCATTGTCGGGACAGTTAAAAACATTCAGTACTTC. It is translated as CASSIVGTVKNIQYF.

This sequence joins TRBV21-1 and TRBJ1-1. TRBV21-1 is a pseudogene segment. This CDR3 is 18 amino acids long. In nucleotides, the CDR3 is TGTGCCAGCAGAAGAGGGAAGAAATCGGTCCCCGGATACACTGAAGCTTTCTTT. Protein product: CASRRGKKSVPGYTEAFF.

The rearrangement links TRBV29-1 to TRBJ2-6; 9 nucleotides match TRBD1. Germline CDR1 and CDR2: SQVTM and ANQGSEA. The V and J ends lost 7 bases and 1 base, in that order; junction bases with no gene match: 14. This CDR3 is built from 18 residues. Written as DNA, the CDR3 is TGCAGCGCTATGGGACAGGGATTCGTTGGGTCTGGGGCCAACGTCCTGACTTTC. As protein: CSAMGQGFVGSGANVLTF.

The V call is TRBV27, the J call TRBJ2-1; D uncertain. Trimming stripped 7 bases from V and 1 base from J, with 14 bases between. The CDR3 runs 15 residues. The germline V gene has CDR1 MNHEY and CDR2 SMNVEV (reference sequence). CDR3 loop: CASTDKRRSYNEQFF. Here the CDR3 DNA reads TGTGCCAGCACGGATAAGCGTCGATCCTACAATGAGCAGTTCTTC.

The V call is TRBV28, the J call TRBJ1-2; tentative D call: TRBD1 (6 bases). The CDR3 runs 14 residues. Deletions cut 6 bases from V and 3 bases from J, with 14 bases between. The V gene's germline CDR1 is MDHEN and CDR2 SYDVKM. The CDR3 loop reads CASRWGGGYYGYTF. CDR3 nucleotides: TGTGCCAGCAGATGGGGGGGCGGTTACTATGGCTACACCTTC.

This clone was recorded only once. V and J are TRBV9 and TRBJ2-5, with 7 bases that match TRBD2. Germline CDR1 reads SGDLS; CDR2 reads YYNGEE. The CDR3 length is 16 residues. With V trimmed by 4 bases and J by 5 bases, 14 bases remained unmatched. CDR3 nucleotides: TGTGCCAGCAGCCGAGGGCTAGCGGAGTTAGGGGAGACCCAGTACTTC. As protein: CASSRGLAELGETQYF.

In DNA form, the CDR3 reads TGTGCCAGCAACCACAGGCTCCGGGGGACAACCATATATTTT. Amino acids: CASNHRLRGTTIYF. This chain uses TRBV14 with TRBJ1-3; perhaps TRBD1 as D (6 bases). The CDR3 has 14 amino acids. Trimming removed 7 bases at V and 10 bases at J, with 20 bases between. Germline V gene data show CDR1 as SGHDN and CDR2 as FVKESK. The variable domain in full, with the rest retrieved from reference TRBV14 and TRBJ1-3, is EAGVTQFPSHSVIEKGQTVTLRCDPISGHDNLYWYRRVMGKEIKFLLHFVKESKQDESGMPNNRFLAERTGGTYSTLKVQPAELEDSGVYFCASNHRLRGTTIYFGEGSWLTVV.

The chain uses TRBV7-9 and TRBJ1-1; 8 bases match TRBD1. CDR1 and CDR2 from the germline V gene are SEHNR and FQNEAQ (reference sequence). The junction had 4 bases not matched to a gene; V was cut back by 2 bases and J by 5 bases. CDR3 length: 14 residues. CDR3 coding DNA: TGTGCCAGCAGCTTACTCGGACAGGGTACTGAAGCTTTCTTT. Protein: CASSLLGQGTEAFF.

The rearrangement links TRBV5-4 to TRBJ2-1; D unresolved. The CDR3 totals 12 residues. With 2 bases removed from V and 5 bases from J, the gap between germline ends came to 5 bases. Germline CDR1 reads SGHNT; CDR2 reads YYREEE (reference sequence). CDR3 in DNA: TGTGCCAGCAGCTTACTAAACAATGAGCAGTTCTTC. Its protein product is CASSLLNNEQFF. Variable domain in full (rest from reference TRBV5-4 and TRBJ2-1): ETGVTQSPTHLIKTRGQQVTLRCSSQSGHNTVSWYQQALGQGPQFIFQYYREEENGRGNFPPRFSGLQFPNYSSELNVNALELDDSALYLCASSLLNNEQFFGPGTRLTVL.

V is TRBV5-1 and J is TRBJ2-1; 9 bases map to TRBD2. Germline V lookup: CDR1 SGHRS, CDR2 YFSETQ. The CDR3 is 14 amino acids. V was pared by 5 bases and J by 4 bases, with 4 bases of the junction left unmatched. CDR3: CASRGGRAYNEQFF. CDR3 nucleotide sequence: TGCGCCAGCAGGGGCGGGAGGGCTTACAATGAGCAGTTCTTC.

The gene calls are TRBV9 and TRBJ2-4; TRBD2 matches 9 bases. CDR3 length equals 13 residues. CDR1 and CDR2 (germline): SGDLS, YYNGEE. The trim removed 4 bases at V and 12 bases at J, leaving 8 bases unmatched. As DNA, the CDR3 is TGTGCCAGCAGCCCGGGGACTAGCTACGGTCAGTACTTC. Protein: CASSPGTSYGQYF.

V is TRBV7-9 and J is TRBJ2-2, with 10 bases lining up with TRBD2. Germline-derived CDR1 and CDR2 are SEHNR and FQNEAQ (reference sequence). The CDR3 has 19 amino acids. Germline trimming cut 5 bases from V and 2 bases from J; bases unmatched to any gene: 14. CDR3 sequence (DNA): TGTGCCAGCAGCCCTTATCCCTTCCCTAGCGGGGGAAACACCGGGGAGCTGTTTTTT. The encoded protein is CASSPYPFPSGGNTGELFF.

J is TRBJ2-7 and V is TRBV5-1; the match to TRBD1 covers 7 bases. From germline, CDR1 is SGHRS and CDR2 YFSETQ. V lost 0 bases to trimming and J lost 2 bases; unmatched junction nucleotides: 2. The CDR3 contains 14 residues. This CDR3 is CASSLGQGPYEQYF. In DNA form, the CDR3 reads TGCGCCAGCAGCTTGGGACAGGGTCCCTACGAGCAGTACTTC.

The chain employs TRBV27 and TRBJ2-2; D is unclear. Looked up from germline, CDR1 is MNHEY and CDR2 is SMNVEV (reference sequence). V was pared by 5 bases and J by 6 bases, with 13 bases between. CDR3 size: 14 residues. CDR3 in amino acids: CASSGQNSPGELFF. In nucleotides, the CDR3 is TGTGCCAGCAGTGGCCAAAATAGTCCCGGGGAGCTGTTTTTT.

This clone was picked up a small number of times. This sequence joins TRBV10-3 and TRBJ2-1; possibly TRBD2 for D (5 bases). Germline-derived CDR1 and CDR2 are ENHRY and SYGVKD. Trimming shortened V by 2 bases and J by 0 bases, and 17 bases separated the two germline ends. This CDR3 is built from 18 residues. Here the CDR3 DNA reads TGTGCCATCAGTGAGCCGTTACTAGGGTCTTTCTCCTACAATGAGCAGTTCTTC. This translates into CAISEPLLGSFSYNEQFF.

The rearrangement uses TRBV14 and TRBJ2-7, with TRBD2 matching 13 bases. CDR3 length: 22 amino acids. V gave up 1 base and J gave up 0 bases; unmatched junction bases: 18. Looked up from germline, CDR1 is SGHDN and CDR2 is FVKESK. The DNA for the CDR3 is TGTGCCAGCAGCCAAGGGCGGGGGCCTGGACTAGCGGGGGCCCAGAGCTCCTACGAGCAGTACTTC. Translated: CASSQGRGPGLAGAQSSYEQYF.

This sequence joins TRBV7-2 and TRBJ1-1; possibly TRBD1 for D (5 bases). V dropped 3 bases and J dropped 5 bases, with 10 bases sitting between them. The length of the CDR3 is 13 residues. Germline loops: CDR1 SGHTA, CDR2 FQGNSA. The chain's CDR3 is CASSFGGGTEAFF. The CDR3 region has the DNA TGTGCCAGCAGCTTTGGGGGTGGAACTGAAGCTTTCTTT.

The chain links TRBV5-1 to TRBJ2-3; 10 nucleotides line up with TRBD1. Germline loops: CDR1 SGHRS, CDR2 YFSETQ. With V trimmed by 5 bases and J by 1 base, 4 bases remained unmatched. CDR3 length equals 15 residues. CDR3 nucleotides: TGCGCCAGCAGGCCCGGGACAGGGGGCACAGATACGCAGTATTTT. Amino acid sequence: CASRPGTGGTDTQYF.

This sequence joins TRBV6-6 and TRBJ2-1; D uncertain. Germline CDR1 is MNHNY and CDR2 is SVGAGI (reference sequence). Trimming took 4 bases from V and 6 from J, leaving 4 bases between them. The CDR3 is 11 residues long. The CDR3 nucleotides read TGTGCCAGCAGTTTCACCAATGAGCAGTTCTTC. It is translated as CASSFTNEQFF.

The chain has TRBV2 and TRBJ1-4, with D unresolved. This CDR3 has 15 residues. Trimming took off 6 bases at V and 2 bases at J, with 13 bases between the two ends. CDR1 is SNHLY and CDR2 is FYNNEI in the germline V gene. The CDR3 DNA follows: TGTGCCAGCAGCCCCGGGAGGGCTACTAATGAAAAACTGTTTTTT. Protein: CASSPGRATNEKLFF.